The 26 T cell receptor beta chains below all came from one sample that was sequenced in a study of T-cell memory formation after mild COVID-19. MiXCR, run by TCRdb on the 5' RACE reads, gives a single entry per CDR3 protein. Of 55,000 to 80,000 distinct CDR3 sequences in the sample, about a tenth are singletons; the top ten hold 0.95% to 1.3%. Sequencing was carried out using PBMCs or a T cell subset sorted from them (not recorded which). Receptor source: a man younger than 35 who had mild COVID-19 (a few samples of this study predate the infection). Cell type and time point are not known.

This clonotype has a handful of counts. The genes are TRBV4-3 and TRBJ1-2, with D possibly TRBD1 on 6 matching bases. The CDR3 sequence is 16 residues long. V was shortened by 3 bases and J by 4 bases, with 18 bases between the two germline ends. From germline, CDR1 is LGHNA and CDR2 YSLEER. The DNA of the CDR3 is TGCGCCAGCAGCCACCCCGATGTCAGGGGAAGCTATGGCTACACCTTC. Amino acids: CASSHPDVRGSYGYTF.

This clonotype showed up just a few times. This chain joins TRBV5-1 and TRBJ2-6, with D possibly being TRBD1 or TRBD2 (5 bases each). Germline V gives CDR1 SGHRS, CDR2 YFSETQ. The CDR3 covers 16 residues. Trimming stripped 4 bases from V and 0 bases from J, with 11 bases between. As DNA, the CDR3 is TGCGCCAGCAGCCGGGACGCCGGCTCTGGGGCCAACGTCCTGACTTTC. Its translation is CASSRDAGSGANVLTF.

The chain joins TRBV9 to TRBJ2-1; TRBD2 aligns across 10 bases. Germline loops: CDR1 SGDLS, CDR2 YYNGEE. This CDR3 is 15 amino acids long. The J segment lost 3 bases and the V segment lost 4 bases, leaving 4 bases of the junction unmatched. CDR3 region: CASSLGTSDYNEQFF. The CDR3 nucleotides are TGTGCCAGCAGCCTCGGGACTAGCGACTACAATGAGCAGTTCTTC.

The V gene is TRBV20-1, the J gene TRBJ2-1; TRBD2 agrees at 13 bases. Germline V lookup: CDR1 DFQATT, CDR2 SNEGSKA (reference sequence). J gave up 7 bases and V 0 bases, and 6 bases lay outside the gene matches. The CDR3 covers 16 residues. CDR3 nucleotides: TGCAGTGCTAGAGATACTAGGACTAGCGGGGGTAATGAGCAGTTCTTC. Its translation is CSARDTRTSGGNEQFF.

This clonotype was seen a few times. The rearrangement joins TRBV7-9 to TRBJ1-2; 9 bases align to TRBD1. The trim removed 0 bases at V and 7 bases at J, leaving 3 bases unmatched. Germline V gene data show CDR1 as SEHNR and CDR2 as FQNEAQ (reference sequence). The CDR3 is 14 amino acids. CDR3 amino acids: CASSLADRGSGYTF. The DNA for the CDR3 is TGTGCCAGCAGCTTAGCGGACAGGGGTAGTGGCTACACCTTC.

This clonotype was counted a few times. The V gene is TRBV5-1, the J gene TRBJ1-4, with a tentative D call TRBD1 (6 bases). V lost 5 bases, J lost 5 bases, and 13 bases lay in between. Germline V lookup: CDR1 SGHRS, CDR2 YFSETQ. The length of the CDR3 is 14 residues. CDR3 region: CASSTQGLNEKLFF. CDR3 nucleotide sequence: TGCGCCAGCAGTACCCAGGGGCTAAATGAAAAACTGTTTTTT. The full variable domain, its missing parts supplied by reference TRBV5-1 and TRBJ1-4, is KAGVTQTPRYLIKTRGQQVTLSCSPISGHRSVSWYQQTPGQGLQFLFEYFSETQRNKGNFPGRFSGRQFSNSRSEMNVSTLELGDSALYLCASSTQGLNEKLFFGSGTQLSVL.

The gene calls are TRBV6-6 and TRBJ1-2; D call uncertain. Trimming pared 7 bases from V and 6 bases from J, leaving 15 bases between. Germline loops: CDR1 MNHNY, CDR2 SVGAGI (reference sequence). This CDR3 comprises 13 residues. CDR3 residues: CASTHRENNGYTF. DNA for the CDR3: TGTGCCAGCACCCATCGGGAGAACAATGGCTACACCTTC.

The J gene is TRBJ1-2, the V gene TRBV5-1; 12 bases are shared with TRBD1. Germline V gene sequence: CDR1 SGHRS, CDR2 YFSETQ. This CDR3 has 16 residues. Germline trimming cut 4 bases from V and 7 bases from J; bases unmatched to any gene: 11. The CDR3: CASSLGLGQGAFGYTF. CDR3 coding DNA: TGCGCCAGCAGCCTGGGTTTGGGACAGGGGGCATTTGGCTACACCTTC.

This clonotype was counted only a few times. V gene TRBV3-2 combines with J gene TRBJ1-4; the table's D call TRBD1 went unverified against the DNA. TRBV3-2 is flagged as a pseudogene. The CDR3 runs 15 residues. CDR3 in DNA: TGTGCCAGCAGCCAAGGGACACCAACTAATGAAAAACTGTTTTTT. Its protein product is CASSQGTPTNEKLFF.

The chain recombines TRBV6-5 with TRBJ2-3, with a weak D call TRBD2 (6 bases). Germline assignment: CDR1 MNHEY and CDR2 SVGAGI. Between the trimmed V and J ends, which lost 5 bases and 4 bases, there was a span of 16 bases. The CDR3 runs to 15 residues. CDR3 nucleotide sequence: TGTGCCAGCAGTGACGGGAGAGAGCCTCCAGATACGCAGTATTTT. Residues: CASSDGREPPDTQYF.

Ten or more counts support this clonotype. This chain links TRBV7-2 with TRBJ1-2; no clear D. The V gene lost 5 bases and the J gene lost 3 bases, with 10 bases spanning the gap. Germline CDR1 is SGHTA and CDR2 is FQGNSA. CDR3 size: 13 residues. The CDR3 DNA sequence: TGTGCCAGCAGCGAAGGCGGGGACTATGGCTACACCTTC. This translates into CASSEGGDYGYTF.

This clonotype showed up many times. This sequence joins TRBV11-2 and TRBJ2-3; TRBD1 matches 9 bases. V dropped 1 base and J dropped 9; count of bases not matched to a gene: 8. The CDR3 loop spans 15 amino acids. Germline V gene sequence: CDR1 SGHAT, CDR2 FQNNGV. CDR3 bases: TGTGCCAGCAGCTTAGGAAGTGGACAGGGGAAGACGCAGTATTTT. Its protein is CASSLGSGQGKTQYF.

This clonotype was counted at least ten times. The chain is built from TRBV11-2 and TRBJ2-7; D gene unclear. V was clipped by 0 bases and J by 6 bases, with 12 bases between them. This CDR3 region has 14 residues. The germline CDR1 and CDR2 sequences are SGHAT and FQNNGV. The CDR3 here is CASSLDWAPSEQYV. The CDR3 region has the DNA TGTGCCAGCAGCTTAGATTGGGCCCCCAGCGAGCAGTACGTC.

The chain has TRBV7-9 and TRBJ2-5; D ambiguous. The germline V gene encodes CDR1 SEHNR and CDR2 FQNEAQ (reference sequence). The CDR3 consists of 13 residues. V gave up 5 bases and J gave up 5 bases, with 12 bases separating them. This CDR3 is CASSPPSLETQYF. The CDR3 coding sequence is TGTGCCAGCAGCCCCCCGAGCCTGGAGACCCAGTACTTC.

The rearrangement joins TRBV28 to TRBJ2-5, with 7 bases fitting TRBD1. Germline V gene sequence: CDR1 MDHEN, CDR2 SYDVKM. V shed 3 bases and J 5 bases; nucleotides not matched to a gene: 6. The CDR3 loop spans 14 amino acids. The CDR3 DNA sequence: TGTGCCAGCAGTTTCGCAGGGGGTTTGGAGACCCAGTACTTC. This sequence encodes CASSFAGGLETQYF.

This clonotype was counted between two and nine times. The chain combines TRBV4-3 with TRBJ1-5; D not resolved. The CDR3 contains 14 residues. Trimming stripped 1 base from V and 4 bases from J, with 8 bases between. Germline assignment: CDR1 LGHNA and CDR2 YSLEER. The CDR3 DNA follows: TGCGCCAGCAGCCAAGGGGTTCTTAATCAGCCCCAGCATTTT. Its protein is CASSQGVLNQPQHF.

In its sample, this clonotype was seen a few times. This sequence joins TRBV5-4 and TRBJ2-1, with TRBD2 matching 9 bases. The germline V gene has CDR1 SGHNT and CDR2 YYREEE (reference sequence). CDR3 length equals 15 residues. After removal of 4 bases from V and 5 bases from J, the junction contained 7 bases not matched to a gene. CDR3: CASSPGGTSNNEQFF. The CDR3 DNA follows: TGTGCCAGCAGCCCTGGCGGGACTAGCAACAATGAGCAGTTCTTC. Drawing the rest from reference TRBV5-4 and TRBJ2-1, the complete variable domain is ETGVTQSPTHLIKTRGQQVTLRCSSQSGHNTVSWYQQALGQGPQFIFQYYREEENGRGNFPPRFSGLQFPNYSSELNVNALELDDSALYLCASSPGGTSNNEQFFGPGTRLTVL.

This clonotype was observed a few times. V gene TRBV4-1 combines with J gene TRBJ1-1; no firm D call. The CDR3 is 13 residues long. The ends were cut back, 0 bases at V and 5 bases at J, with 7 bases in the middle. CDR1 and CDR2 from the germline V gene are MGHRA and YSYEKL. CDR3 amino acids: CASSQDRDTEAFF. The DNA of the CDR3 is TGCGCCAGCAGCCAAGATAGGGATACTGAAGCTTTCTTT.

The V call is TRBV20-1, the J call TRBJ1-1, with TRBD1 as a possible D gene (6 bases). CDR1 DFQATT and CDR2 SNEGSKA come from the germline V gene (reference sequence). The CDR3 spans 14 residues. Trimming removed 1 base at V and 1 base at J, with 10 bases between. CDR3 region: CSARGGQSNTEAFF. CDR3 sequence (DNA): TGCAGTGCTAGAGGTGGACAGTCGAACACTGAAGCTTTCTTT.

V is TRBV5-1 and J is TRBJ1-2; a possible D gene is TRBD1 (6 bases). This CDR3 has 15 residues. The V gene lost 1 base and the J gene lost 0 bases, with 10 bases spanning the gap. Germline CDR1 and CDR2: SGHRS and YFSETQ. The DNA of the CDR3 is TGCGCCAGCAGCTTGTCGGACAGCACTAACTATGGCTACACCTTC. Its protein is CASSLSDSTNYGYTF.

This clonotype was detected ten times or more. The CDR3 sequence: CSVAQYNGEQFF. CDR3 in DNA: TGCAGCGTTGCCCAATACAACGGCGAGCAGTTCTTC. The rearrangement joins TRBV29-1 to TRBJ2-1; D is undetermined. Trimming took 4 bases from V and 10 from J, leaving 14 bases between them. This CDR3 is built from 12 residues. Germline CDR1 is SQVTM and CDR2 is ANQGSEA.

This clonotype showed up many times. J is TRBJ2-2 and V is TRBV5-1, with D perhaps TRBD1 (5 bases). V dropped 0 bases and J dropped 3 bases, with 15 bases sitting between them. The CDR3 totals 17 residues. CDR1 SGHRS and CDR2 YFSETQ come from the germline V gene. The CDR3 DNA reads TGCGCCAGCAGCTTGGATGGTAGGGGCGAGTACACCGGGGAGCTGTTTTTT. As protein: CASSLDGRGEYTGELFF.

This clonotype was seen a few times. V gene TRBV5-1 combines with J gene TRBJ2-3; TRBD2 aligns across 8 bases. V shed 0 bases and J 0 bases; nucleotides not matched to a gene: 6. Germline lookup yields CDR1 SGHRS and CDR2 YFSETQ. This CDR3 is built from 17 residues. As DNA, the CDR3 is TGCGCCAGCAGCTTGGGAGCTAGCGGGTTTAGCACAGATACGCAGTATTTT. This gives the protein CASSLGASGFSTDTQYF.

This clonotype was recorded many times. The gene calls are TRBV24-1 and TRBJ2-3; D might be TRBD2 (6 bases). CDR1 is KGHDR and CDR2 is SFDVKD in the germline V gene. The CDR3 spans 16 residues. Deletions cut 4 bases from V and 3 bases from J, with 16 bases between. CDR3 amino acids: CATSDPDGGATDTQYF. Here the CDR3 DNA reads TGTGCCACCAGTGACCCGGACGGCGGGGCGACAGATACGCAGTATTTT.

This chain links TRBV29-1 with TRBJ2-5; perhaps D is TRBD1 or TRBD2 (6 bases each). CDR3 length equals 12 residues. The V end was cut by 7 bases, the J end by 3 bases, with 12 bases between. In germline, CDR1 is SQVTM, CDR2 ANQGSEA. CDR3 coding DNA: TGCAGCGGGGGGGCGGACGAAGAGACCCAGTACTTC. Translating it yields CSGGADEETQYF.

This clonotype was seen a few times. This chain links TRBV7-2 with TRBJ1-6; 9 nucleotides align to TRBD1. CDR1 is SGHTA and CDR2 is FQGNSA in the germline V gene. The trim removed 2 bases at V and 10 bases at J, leaving 3 bases unmatched. This CDR3 has 14 amino acids. This CDR3 is CASSLRQGDSPLHF. The CDR3 coding sequence is TGTGCCAGCAGCTTACGACAGGGGGACTCACCCCTCCACTTT.